This is a list of T cell receptor beta chains from one sample in a study of regulatory T cells in long-lasting Graves disease. Using its own MiXCR run on the multiplex PCR reads, TCRdb lists one record per CDR3 protein. The repertoire has about 290,000 distinct CDR3 sequences, approximately 20% of them found once; the top ten carry more than 50%. Sequenced here: peripheral blood mononuclear cells (PBMCs), sampled when the disease was refractory, from a patient treated with antithyroid drugs. The receptors derive from a female donor with Graves disease. Each CDR3 is given with its conserved first and last residue. The order of the fields is J gene, clone size, D gene, V gene, CDR3 DNA, CDR3 protein. D genes are given only for firm matches. The size field is filled for only some rows; it gives once, few, many or a size class.

TRBJ2-7 few TRBD1 TRBV28 TGTGCCAGCAGTTTATATTTGGGGACAGCTTCCTACGAGCAGTACTTC CASSLYLGTASYEQYF
TRBJ2-5 few TRBD1 TRBV4-2 TGTGCCAGCAGCCAGCGATTCTTCGGGACAGGGGGCCGAGGGAATGACGAGACCCAGTACTTC CASSQRFFGTGGRGNDETQYF
TRBJ2-5 - - TRBV30 TGTGCCTGGAGTGTACGAGGGTCGGGAGAGACCCAGTACTTC CAWSVRGSGETQYF
TRBJ2-2 many - TRBV27 TGTGCCAGCAGTTTAATTGGCATAAACACCGGGGAGCTGTTTTTT CASSLIGINTGELFF
TRBJ2-2 - - TRBV6-1 TGTGCCAGCAGACCGACCGGGACTCTCAACACCGGGGAGCTGTTTTTT CASRPTGTLNTGELFF
TRBJ1-5 - - TRBV27 TGTGCCAGCAGTTTTCTGGGGGTCAATCAGCCCCAGCATTTT CASSFLGVNQPQHF
TRBJ2-5 few TRBD1 TRBV28 TGTGCCAGCCGGGGGACAGGGGTGACCCAGTACTTC CASRGTGVTQYF
TRBJ2-7 many TRBD2 TRBV28 TGTGCCAGCAGTTTGTGGACTAGCGCGAGCTCCTACGAGCAGTACTTC CASSLWTSASSYEQYF
TRBJ2-7 - - TRBV29-1 TGCAGCGTGCTGCAGGGCTACGAGCAGTACTTC CSVLQGYEQYF
TRBJ1-1 - - TRBV30 TGTGCCTGGAGGGGAGCCGGGGCTTTCTTT CAWRGAGAFF
TRBJ1-2 many - TRBV2 TGTGCCAGCATAGGCAGCTATGGCTACACCTTC CASIGSYGYTF
TRBJ2-7 - - TRBV5-5 TGTGCCAGCAGCTTGGCCAGATACAGCTACGAGCAGTACTTC CASSLARYSYEQYF
TRBJ2-5 many - TRBV10-3 TGTGCCATCAGTGATGGGACTGAGGAGACCCAGTACTTC CAISDGTEETQYF
TRBJ1-6 - - TRBV6-2/TRBV6-3 TGTGCCAGCAGTGACCTCCGGACTCATAATTCACCCCTCCACTTT CASSDLRTHNSPLHF
TRBJ1-1 - - TRBV12-3/TRBV12-4 TGTGCCAGCAGATCACCTTTGAACACTGAAGCTTTCTTT CASRSPLNTEAFF
TRBJ2-3 - TRBD2 TRBV7-9 TGTGCCAGCAGTTCTTTGACGGGACTACGATCTAGCACAGATACGCAGTATTTT CASSSLTGLRSSTDTQYF